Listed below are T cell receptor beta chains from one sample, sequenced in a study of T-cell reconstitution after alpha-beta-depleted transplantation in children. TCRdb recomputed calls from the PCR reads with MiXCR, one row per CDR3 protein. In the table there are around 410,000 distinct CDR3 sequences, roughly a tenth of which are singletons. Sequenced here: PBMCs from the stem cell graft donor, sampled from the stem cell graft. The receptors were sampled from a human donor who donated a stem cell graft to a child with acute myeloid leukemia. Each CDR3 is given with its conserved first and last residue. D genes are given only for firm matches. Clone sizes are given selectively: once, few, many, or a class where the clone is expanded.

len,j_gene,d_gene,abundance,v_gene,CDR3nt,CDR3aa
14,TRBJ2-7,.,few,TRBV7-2,TGTGCCAGCAGCTATATTTTAGCCAACTACGAGCAGTACTTC,CASSYILANYEQYF
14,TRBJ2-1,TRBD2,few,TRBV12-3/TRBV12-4,TGTGCCAGCAGTGGGACTAGCGGGATCGATGAGCAGTTCTTC,CASSGTSGIDEQFF
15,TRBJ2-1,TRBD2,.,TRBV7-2,TGTGCCAGCAGCTTGGGGACTAGCGGGGTCAATGAGCAGTTCTTC,CASSLGTSGVNEQFF
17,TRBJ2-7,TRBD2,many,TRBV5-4,TGTGCCAGCAGCTTGGGACTAGCGGGAGGATCCTCCTACGAGCAGTACTTC,CASSLGLAGGSSYEQYF
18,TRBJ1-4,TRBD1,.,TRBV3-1,TGTGCCTGCAGTCTAGAAATAAGCGAAGGACAGGGATACGAAAAACTGTTTTTT,CACSLEISEGQGYEKLFF
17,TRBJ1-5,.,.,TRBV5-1,TGCGCCAGCAGCATAGACGCACAGGTGGCGGGCAATCAGCCCCAGCATTTT,CASSIDAQVAGNQPQHF
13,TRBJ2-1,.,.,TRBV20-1,TGCAGTGCGGAAAATCTAGGTATCCATGAGCAGTTCTTC,CSAENLGIHEQFF
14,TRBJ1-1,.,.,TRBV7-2,TGTGCCAGCAGCTTATTTCGGGGCCCCACTGAAGCTTTCTTT,CASSLFRGPTEAFF
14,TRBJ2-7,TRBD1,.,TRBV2,TGTGCCAGCAGTGAAGGCGAAGGGGGCGGCGAGCAGTACTTC,CASSEGEGGGEQYF
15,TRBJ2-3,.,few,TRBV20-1,TGCAGTGCTACAACGTACAGTCTTAGCACAGATACGCAGTATTTT,CSATTYSLSTDTQYF
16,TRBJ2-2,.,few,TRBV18,TGTGCCAGCTCACCGTTACAGGATGGAAGCACCGGGGAGCTGTTTTTT,CASSPLQDGSTGELFF
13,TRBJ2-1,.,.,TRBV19,TGTCCCAGTAGTAGACTAGTCTACAATGAGCAGTTCTTC,CPSSRLVYNEQFF
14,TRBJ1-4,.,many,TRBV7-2,TGTGCCAGCAACCGTGGGGCAACTAATGAAAAACTGTTTTTT,CASNRGATNEKLFF
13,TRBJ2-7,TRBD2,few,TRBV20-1,TGCAGTGCGGCTGGGACTAACTCCTACGAGCAGTACTTC,CSAAGTNSYEQYF